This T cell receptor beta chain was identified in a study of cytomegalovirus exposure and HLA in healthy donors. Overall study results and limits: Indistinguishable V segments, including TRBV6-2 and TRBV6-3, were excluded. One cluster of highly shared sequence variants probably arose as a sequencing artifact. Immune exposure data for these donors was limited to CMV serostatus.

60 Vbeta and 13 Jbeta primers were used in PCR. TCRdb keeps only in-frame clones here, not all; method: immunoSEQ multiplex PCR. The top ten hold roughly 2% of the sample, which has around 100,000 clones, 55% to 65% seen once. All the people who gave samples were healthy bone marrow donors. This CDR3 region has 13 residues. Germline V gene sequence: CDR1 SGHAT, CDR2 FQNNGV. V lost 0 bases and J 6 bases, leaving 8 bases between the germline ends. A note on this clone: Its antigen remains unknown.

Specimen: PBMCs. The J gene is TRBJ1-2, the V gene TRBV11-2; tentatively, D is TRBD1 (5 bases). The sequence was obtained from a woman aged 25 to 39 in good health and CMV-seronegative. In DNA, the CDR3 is TGTGCCAGCAGCTTAGATCTGGGGCATGGCTACACCTTC. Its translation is CASSLDLGHGYTF.